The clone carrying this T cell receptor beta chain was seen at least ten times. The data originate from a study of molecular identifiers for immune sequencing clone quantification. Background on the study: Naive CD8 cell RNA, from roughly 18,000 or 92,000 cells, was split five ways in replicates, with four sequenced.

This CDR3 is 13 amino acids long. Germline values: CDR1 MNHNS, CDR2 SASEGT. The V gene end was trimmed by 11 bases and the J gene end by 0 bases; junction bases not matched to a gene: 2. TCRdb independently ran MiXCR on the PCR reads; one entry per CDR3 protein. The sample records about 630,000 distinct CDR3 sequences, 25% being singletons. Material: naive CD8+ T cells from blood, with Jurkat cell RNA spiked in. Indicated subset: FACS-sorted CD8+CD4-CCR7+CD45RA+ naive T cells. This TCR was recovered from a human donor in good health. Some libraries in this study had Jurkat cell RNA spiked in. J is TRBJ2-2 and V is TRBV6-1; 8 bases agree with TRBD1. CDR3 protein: CAGGQANTGELFF. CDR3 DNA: TGTGCCGGGGGACAGGCGAACACCGGGGAGCTGTTTTTT.